This T cell receptor (beta chain) derives from a study of immune heterogeneity within non-small cell lung tumors. Study-level information: Histologically, 4 tumors were squamous cell carcinomas and approximately 9 were non-squamous carcinomas. The remaining 1 tumor was not otherwise specified.

Multiplex PCR relied on 32 V and 13 J primers to amplify TCR beta CDR3. In TCRdb, the multiplex PCR reads were re-called with MiXCR into one record per CDR3 protein. The table lists around 3,000 distinct CDR3 sequences, over 35% of them singletons. The germline V and J ends were trimmed by 3 bases and 5 bases, with 14 bases remaining between them. Germline CDR1 and CDR2: LNHNV and YYDKDF (reference sequence). CDR3 size: 15 residues. By proportion, this clonotype is medium-sized. Genomic DNA extracted from bulk tumor tissue served as template. A total of about 540 ng was used per sample. The authors collected several far-apart biopsies from each primary tumor during surgery. Curative operations were performed on patients who had untreated, newly diagnosed non-small cell lung cancer.

The sequenced sample was lung tumor tissue. The origin of this receptor is a man aged 60 to 69 with non-small cell lung cancer. The gene calls are TRBV15 and TRBJ1-5; a possible D gene is TRBD1 (6 bases). Written as DNA, the CDR3 is TGTGCCACCAGCAGGGAAAGACAGGTTTATCAGCCCCAGCATTTT. Translation gives CATSRERQVYQPQHF.